This T cell receptor (beta chain) appears in the sequencing data of a study of cytomegalovirus exposure and HLA in healthy donors. The repertoire was sequenced with immunoSEQ multiplex PCR; TCRdb's copy has only in-frame clones and lacks some. There are 200,000 to 300,000 clones in the sample; around 90% occur only once, and around 3.1% lies in the top ten. V lost 2 bases, J lost 4 bases, and 14 bases lay in between. CDR1 and CDR2 from the germline V gene are MDHEN and SYDVKM. This CDR3 has 15 residues. The TCR originated in a woman in her 30s in good health and CMV-seronegative. Material: PBMCs. The rearrangement joins TRBV28 to TRBJ1-2, with a possible D match to TRBD1 (6 bases). DNA of the CDR3: TGTGCCAGCAGTTTACCCGGGGGCGCGGGCTATGGCTACACCTTC. Amino acids: CASSLPGGAGYGYTF.